This TCR beta chain came from a study of CD8 T cells in Susac syndrome. A quantity of about 0.5 to 1 ug RNA underwent reverse transcription using random hexamers. TCRdb called the immunoSEQ multiplex PCR reads again in MiXCR, with one record for every CDR3 protein. Seen here are about 160,000 distinct CDR3 sequences, just over 90% observed once, and the top ten hold around 0.13%. It was healthy donors who served as the controls, matched for age and sex. Germline CDR1 reads MDHEN; CDR2 reads SYDVKM. Trimming at V came to 5 bases and at J to 5 bases, leaving 9 bases not matched to a gene. The CDR3 extends over 15 amino acids.

The sequence came from a human donor in good health. Sample: CD4+ T cells from PBMCs. V usage is TRBV28 and J usage is TRBJ2-5; TRBD1 agrees at 9 bases. CDR3 sequence reads: CASSLPGTGSETQYF. Written as DNA, the CDR3 is TGTGCCAGCAGTCTGCCCGGGACAGGGTCTGAGACCCAGTACTTC. The whole variable domain, filled in from reference TRBV28 and TRBJ2-5, reads DVKVTQSSRYLVKRTGEKVFLECVQDMDHENMFWYRQDPGLGLRLIYFSYDVKMKEKGDIPEGYSVSREKKERFSLILESASTNQTSMYLCASSLPGTGSETQYFGPGTRLLVL.